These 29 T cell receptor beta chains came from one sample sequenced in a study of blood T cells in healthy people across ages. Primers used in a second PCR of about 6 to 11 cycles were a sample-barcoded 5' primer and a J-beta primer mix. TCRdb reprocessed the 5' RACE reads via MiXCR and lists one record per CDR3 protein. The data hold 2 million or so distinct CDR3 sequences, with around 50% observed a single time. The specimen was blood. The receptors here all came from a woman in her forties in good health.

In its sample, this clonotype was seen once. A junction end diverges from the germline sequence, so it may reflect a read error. CDR3 loop: CVSSLATGVSGYTF. CDR3 sequence (DNA): TGTGTCAGCAGTTTAGCTACGGGCGTAAGTGGCTACACCTTC. The chain combines TRBV12-3 or TRBV12-4 with TRBJ1-2, with D unclear. The CDR3 loop spans 14 amino acids.

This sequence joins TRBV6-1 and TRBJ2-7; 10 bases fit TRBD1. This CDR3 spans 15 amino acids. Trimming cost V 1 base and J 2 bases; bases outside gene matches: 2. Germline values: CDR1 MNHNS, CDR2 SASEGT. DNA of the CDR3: TGTGCCAGCAGTGAAGGAGGACAGGGGGCCTACGAGCAGTACTTC. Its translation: CASSEGGQGAYEQYF.

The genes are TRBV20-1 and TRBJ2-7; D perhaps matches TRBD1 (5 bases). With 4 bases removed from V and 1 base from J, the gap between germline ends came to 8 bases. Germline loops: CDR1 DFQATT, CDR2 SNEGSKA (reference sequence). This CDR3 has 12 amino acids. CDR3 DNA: TGCAGTGCTATCGACAGATCCTACGAGCAGTACTTC. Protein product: CSAIDRSYEQYF.

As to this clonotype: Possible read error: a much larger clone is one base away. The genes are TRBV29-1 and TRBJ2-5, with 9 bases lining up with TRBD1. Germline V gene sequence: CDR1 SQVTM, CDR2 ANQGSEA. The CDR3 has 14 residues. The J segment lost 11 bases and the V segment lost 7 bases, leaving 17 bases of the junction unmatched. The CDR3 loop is CSATGTGRFNEQYF. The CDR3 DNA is TGCAGCGCCACCGGGACAGGGAGGTTCAATGAGCAGTACTTC.

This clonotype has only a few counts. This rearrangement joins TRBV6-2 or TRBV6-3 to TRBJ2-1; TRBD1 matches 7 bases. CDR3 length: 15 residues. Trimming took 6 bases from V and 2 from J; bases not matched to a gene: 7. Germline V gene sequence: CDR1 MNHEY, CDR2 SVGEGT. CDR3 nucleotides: TGTGCCAGCAGAGTGACAGGGACCCCCTACAATGAGCAGTTCTTC. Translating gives CASRVTGTPYNEQFF.

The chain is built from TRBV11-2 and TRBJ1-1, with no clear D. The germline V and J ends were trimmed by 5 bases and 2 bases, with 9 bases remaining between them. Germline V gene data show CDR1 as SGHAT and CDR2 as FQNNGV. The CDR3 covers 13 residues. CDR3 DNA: TGTGCCAGCAGCCAAAGGGTTAACACTGAAGCTTTCTTT. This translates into CASSQRVNTEAFF.

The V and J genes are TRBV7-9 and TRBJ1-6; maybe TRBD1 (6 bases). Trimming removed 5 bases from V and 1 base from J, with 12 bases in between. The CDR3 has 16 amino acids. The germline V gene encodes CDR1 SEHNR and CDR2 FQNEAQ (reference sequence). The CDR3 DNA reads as TGTGCCAGCAGCGATATCAGGGGTTCCTATAATTCACCCCTCCACTTT. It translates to CASSDIRGSYNSPLHF.

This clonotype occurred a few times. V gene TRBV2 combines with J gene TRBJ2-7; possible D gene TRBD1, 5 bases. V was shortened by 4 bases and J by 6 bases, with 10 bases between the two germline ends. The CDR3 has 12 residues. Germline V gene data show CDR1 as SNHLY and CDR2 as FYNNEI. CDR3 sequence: CASSVDRGEQYF. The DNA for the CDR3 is TGTGCCAGCAGTGTAGACAGAGGCGAGCAGTACTTC.

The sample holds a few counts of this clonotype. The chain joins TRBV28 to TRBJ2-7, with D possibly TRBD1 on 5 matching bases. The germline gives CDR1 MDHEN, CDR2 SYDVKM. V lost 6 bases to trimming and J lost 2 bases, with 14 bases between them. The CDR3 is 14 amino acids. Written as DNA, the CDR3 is TGTGCCAGCAGCATAGGGCAGGGAACCTACGAGCAGTACTTC. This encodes CASSIGQGTYEQYF.

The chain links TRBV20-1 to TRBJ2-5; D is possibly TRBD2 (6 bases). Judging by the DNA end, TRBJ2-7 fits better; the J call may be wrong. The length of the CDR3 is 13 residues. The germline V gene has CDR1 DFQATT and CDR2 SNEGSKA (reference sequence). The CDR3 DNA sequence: TGCAGTGCTGGCGGGACCCTGGGGGACGAGCAGTACTTC. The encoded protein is CSAGGTLGDEQYF.

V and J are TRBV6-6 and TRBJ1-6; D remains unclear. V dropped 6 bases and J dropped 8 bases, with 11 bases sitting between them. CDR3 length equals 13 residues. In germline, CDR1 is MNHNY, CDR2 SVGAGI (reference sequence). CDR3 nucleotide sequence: TGTGCCAGCAGGAAGGACGGCTATTCACCCCTCCACTTT. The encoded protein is CASRKDGYSPLHF.

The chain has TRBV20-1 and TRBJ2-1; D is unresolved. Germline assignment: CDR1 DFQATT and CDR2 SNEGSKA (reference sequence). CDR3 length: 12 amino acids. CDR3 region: CRALGIENEQFF. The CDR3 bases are TGCAGGGCTTTGGGAATCGAGAATGAGCAGTTCTTC.

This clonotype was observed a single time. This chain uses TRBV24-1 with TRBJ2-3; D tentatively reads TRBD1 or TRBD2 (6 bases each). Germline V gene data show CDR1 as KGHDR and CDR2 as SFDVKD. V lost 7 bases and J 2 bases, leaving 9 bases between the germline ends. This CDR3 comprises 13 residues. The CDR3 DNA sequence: TGTGCCACCAGGGGGGGCAACACAGATACGCAGTATTTT. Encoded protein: CATRGGNTDTQYF.

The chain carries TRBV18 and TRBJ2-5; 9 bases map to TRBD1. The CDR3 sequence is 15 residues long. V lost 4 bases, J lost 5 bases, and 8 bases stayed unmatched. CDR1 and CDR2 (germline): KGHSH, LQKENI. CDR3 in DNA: TGTGCCAGCTCACGCGGGACAGGGAGTAAGGAGACCCAGTACTTC. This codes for CASSRGTGSKETQYF.

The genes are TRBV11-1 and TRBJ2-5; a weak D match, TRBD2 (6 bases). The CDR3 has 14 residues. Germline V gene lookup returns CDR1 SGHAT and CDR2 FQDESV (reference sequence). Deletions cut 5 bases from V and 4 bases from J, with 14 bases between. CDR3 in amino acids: CASSATRHRETQYF. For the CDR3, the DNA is TGTGCCAGCAGCGCGACTAGACATCGAGAGACCCAGTACTTC.

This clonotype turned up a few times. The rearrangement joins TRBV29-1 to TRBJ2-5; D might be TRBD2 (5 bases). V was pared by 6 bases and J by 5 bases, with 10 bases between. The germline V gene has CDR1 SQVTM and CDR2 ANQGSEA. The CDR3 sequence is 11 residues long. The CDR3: CSVSSSETQYF. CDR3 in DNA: TGCAGCGTGAGTTCTAGCGAGACCCAGTACTTC.

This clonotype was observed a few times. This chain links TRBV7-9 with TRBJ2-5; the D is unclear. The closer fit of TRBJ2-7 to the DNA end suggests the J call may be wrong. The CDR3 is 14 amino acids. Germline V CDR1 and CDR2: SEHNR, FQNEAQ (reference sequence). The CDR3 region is CASSYRSPLNEQYF. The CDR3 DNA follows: TGTGCCAGCAGCTATCGTTCCCCTTTGAACGAGCAGTACTTC.

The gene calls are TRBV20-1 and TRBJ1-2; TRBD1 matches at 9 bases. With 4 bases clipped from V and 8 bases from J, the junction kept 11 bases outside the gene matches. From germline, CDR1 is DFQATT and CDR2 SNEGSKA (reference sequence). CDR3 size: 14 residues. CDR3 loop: CSANQQGAVWGYTF. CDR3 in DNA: TGCAGTGCTAATCAACAGGGGGCGGTTTGGGGCTACACCTTC.

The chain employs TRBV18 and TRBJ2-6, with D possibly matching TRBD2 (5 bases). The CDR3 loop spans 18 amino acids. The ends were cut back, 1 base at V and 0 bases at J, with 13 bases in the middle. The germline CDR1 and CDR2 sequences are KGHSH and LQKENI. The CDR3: CASSPLSGINSGANVLTF. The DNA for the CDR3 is TGTGCCAGCTCACCACTTTCGGGAATTAACTCTGGGGCCAACGTCCTGACTTTC.

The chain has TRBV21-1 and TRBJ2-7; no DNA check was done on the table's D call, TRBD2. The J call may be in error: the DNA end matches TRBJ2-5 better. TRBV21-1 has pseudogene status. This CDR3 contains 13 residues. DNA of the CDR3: TGTGCCAGCAGCAAAGGGAGGGCGGAGACCCAGTACTTC. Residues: CASSKGRAETQYF.

The CDR3 loop is CASSPGRRRETQYF. In nucleotides, the CDR3 is TGTGCCAGCAGTCCTGGACGGAGACGGGAGACCCAGTACTTC. The J gene is TRBJ2-5, the V gene TRBV12-3 or TRBV12-4; the D is unclear. This CDR3 spans 14 amino acids. V was shortened by 5 bases and J by 5 bases, with 15 bases between the two germline ends.

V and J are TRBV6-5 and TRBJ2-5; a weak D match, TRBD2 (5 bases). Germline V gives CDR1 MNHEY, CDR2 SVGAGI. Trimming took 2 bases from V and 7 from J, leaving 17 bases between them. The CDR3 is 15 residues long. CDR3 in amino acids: CASSYGSGTAGTQYF. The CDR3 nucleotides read TGTGCCAGCAGTTACGGTTCGGGAACGGCCGGGACCCAGTACTTC.

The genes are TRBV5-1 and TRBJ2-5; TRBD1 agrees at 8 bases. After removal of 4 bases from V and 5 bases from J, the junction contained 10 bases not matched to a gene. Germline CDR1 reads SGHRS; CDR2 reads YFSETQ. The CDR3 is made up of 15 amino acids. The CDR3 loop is CASSHRQGPRETQYF. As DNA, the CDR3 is TGCGCCAGCAGCCATCGACAGGGGCCGAGGGAGACCCAGTACTTC.

CDR3 sequence (DNA): TGTGCCAGCACCGAAGGGACCCCGGGGCTAGCCAAAAACATTCAGTACTTC. Translating it yields CASTEGTPGLAKNIQYF. V is TRBV6-1 and J is TRBJ2-4, with D perhaps being TRBD1 or TRBD2 (5 bases each). This CDR3 is 17 amino acids long. CDR1 MNHNS and CDR2 SASEGT come from the germline V gene. Trimming shortened V by 7 bases and J by 0 bases, and 19 bases separated the two germline ends.

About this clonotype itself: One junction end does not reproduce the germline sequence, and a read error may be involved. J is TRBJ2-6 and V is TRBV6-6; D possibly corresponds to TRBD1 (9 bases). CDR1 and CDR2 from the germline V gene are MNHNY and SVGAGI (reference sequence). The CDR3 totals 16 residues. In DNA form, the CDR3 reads TGTGCCAGCAGTGACCACAGGGGGCGGGGGGCCGACGTCCTGACTTTC. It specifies CASSDHRGRGADVLTF.

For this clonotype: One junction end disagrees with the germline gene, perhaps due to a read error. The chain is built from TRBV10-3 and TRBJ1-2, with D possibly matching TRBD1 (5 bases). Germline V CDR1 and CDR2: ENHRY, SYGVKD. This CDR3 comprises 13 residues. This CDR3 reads CAISAGSIYGSTF. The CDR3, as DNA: TGTGCCATCAGCGCAGGGAGCATTTATGGCTCCACCTTC.

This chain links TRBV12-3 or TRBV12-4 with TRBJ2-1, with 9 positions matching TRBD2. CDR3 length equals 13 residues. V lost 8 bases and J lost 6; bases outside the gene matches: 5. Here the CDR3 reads CASLAGGVNEQFF. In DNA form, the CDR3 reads TGTGCCAGCCTCGCGGGGGGGGTCAATGAGCAGTTCTTC.

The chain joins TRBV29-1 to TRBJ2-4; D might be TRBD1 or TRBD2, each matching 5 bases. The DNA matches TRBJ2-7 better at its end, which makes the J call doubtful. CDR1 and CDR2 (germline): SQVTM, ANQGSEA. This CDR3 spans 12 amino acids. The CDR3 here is CSVRDRGYEQYF. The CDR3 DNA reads TGCAGCGTCAGGGACCGAGGCTACGAGCAGTACTTC.

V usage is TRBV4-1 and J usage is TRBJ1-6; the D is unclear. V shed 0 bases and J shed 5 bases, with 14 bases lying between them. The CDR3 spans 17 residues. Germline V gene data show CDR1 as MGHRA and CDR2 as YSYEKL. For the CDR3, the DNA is TGCGCCAGCAGCCAAGACCAAGGCGGACTCGATAATTCACCCCTCCACTTT. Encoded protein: CASSQDQGGLDNSPLHF.